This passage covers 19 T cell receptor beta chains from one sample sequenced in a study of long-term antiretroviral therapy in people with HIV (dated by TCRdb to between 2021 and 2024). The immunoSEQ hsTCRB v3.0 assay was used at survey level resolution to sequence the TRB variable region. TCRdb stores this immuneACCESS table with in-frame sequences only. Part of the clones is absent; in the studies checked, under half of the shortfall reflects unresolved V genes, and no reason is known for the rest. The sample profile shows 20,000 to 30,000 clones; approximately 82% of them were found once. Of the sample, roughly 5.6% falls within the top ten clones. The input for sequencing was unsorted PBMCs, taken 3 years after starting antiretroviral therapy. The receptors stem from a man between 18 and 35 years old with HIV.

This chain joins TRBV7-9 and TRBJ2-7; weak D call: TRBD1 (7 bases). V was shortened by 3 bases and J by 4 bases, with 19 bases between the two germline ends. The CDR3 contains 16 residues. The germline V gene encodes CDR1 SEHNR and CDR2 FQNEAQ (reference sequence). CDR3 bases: TGTGCCAGCAGCTTCCCCGGGACAGTGGAGGGGTACGAGCAGTACGTC. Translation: CASSFPGTVEGYEQYV.

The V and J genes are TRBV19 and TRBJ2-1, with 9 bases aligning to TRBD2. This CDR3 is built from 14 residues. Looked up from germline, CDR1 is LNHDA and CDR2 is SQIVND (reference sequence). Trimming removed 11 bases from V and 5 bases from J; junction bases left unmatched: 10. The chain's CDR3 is CARVGRGGHNEQFF. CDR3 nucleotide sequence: TGTGCCCGGGTGGGGCGGGGGGGCCACAATGAGCAGTTCTTC.

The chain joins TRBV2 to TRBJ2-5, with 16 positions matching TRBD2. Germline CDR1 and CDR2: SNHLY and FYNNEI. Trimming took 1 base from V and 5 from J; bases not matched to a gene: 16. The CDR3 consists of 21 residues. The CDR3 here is CASSEVRGTSGGVLLVETQYF. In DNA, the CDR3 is TGTGCCAGCAGTGAAGTTAGAGGGACTAGCGGGGGGGTACTGTTGGTGGAGACCCAGTACTTC.

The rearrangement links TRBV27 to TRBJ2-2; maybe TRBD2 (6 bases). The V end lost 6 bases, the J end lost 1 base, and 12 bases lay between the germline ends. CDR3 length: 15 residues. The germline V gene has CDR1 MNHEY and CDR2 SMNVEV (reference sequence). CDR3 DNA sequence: TGTGCCAGCAGGGAGGGACTCCAGAACACCGGGGAGCTGTTTTTT. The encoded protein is CASREGLQNTGELFF.

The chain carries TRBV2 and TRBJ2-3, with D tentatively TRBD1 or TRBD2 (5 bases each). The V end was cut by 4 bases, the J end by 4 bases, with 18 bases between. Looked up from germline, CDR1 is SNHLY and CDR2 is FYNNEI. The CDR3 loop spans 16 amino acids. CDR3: CASSAEGQGVADTQYF. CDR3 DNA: TGTGCCAGCAGTGCCGAGGGCCAGGGCGTCGCAGATACGCAGTATTTT. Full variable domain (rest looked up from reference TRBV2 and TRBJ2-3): EPEVTQTPSHQVTQMGQEVILRCVPISNHLYFYWYRQILGQKVEFLVSFYNNEISEKSEIFDDQFSVERPDGSNFTLKIRSTKLEDSAMYFCASSAEGQGVADTQYFGPGTRLTVL.

The CDR3: CAISETLLQGEVAFF. CDR3 in DNA: TGTGCCATCAGTGAGACCTTGCTCCAGGGGGAAGTAGCTTTCTTT. This chain uses TRBV10-3 with TRBJ1-1; 7 bases are a match to TRBD1. From germline, CDR1 is ENHRY and CDR2 SYGVKD. V lost 2 bases to trimming and J lost 10 bases; unmatched junction nucleotides: 13. CDR3 length: 15 residues.

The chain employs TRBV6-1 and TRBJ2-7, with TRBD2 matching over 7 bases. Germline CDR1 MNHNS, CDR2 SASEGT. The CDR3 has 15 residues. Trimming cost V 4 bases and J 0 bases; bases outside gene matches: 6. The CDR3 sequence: CASSVQGEGSYEQYV. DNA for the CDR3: TGTGCCAGCAGTGTCCAAGGGGAGGGCTCCTACGAGCAGTACGTC.

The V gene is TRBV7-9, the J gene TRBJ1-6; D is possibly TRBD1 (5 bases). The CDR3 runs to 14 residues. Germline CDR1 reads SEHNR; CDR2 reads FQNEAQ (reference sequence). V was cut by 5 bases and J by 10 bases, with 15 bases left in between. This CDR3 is CASSDPNAGSPLHF. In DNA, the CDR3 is TGTGCCAGCAGCGACCCCAACGCAGGGTCACCCCTCCACTTT.

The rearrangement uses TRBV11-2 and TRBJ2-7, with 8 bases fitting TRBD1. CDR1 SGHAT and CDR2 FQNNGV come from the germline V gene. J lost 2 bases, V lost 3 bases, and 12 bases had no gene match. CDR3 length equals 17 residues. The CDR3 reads CASSFGATGGVAYEQYF. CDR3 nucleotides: TGTGCCAGCAGCTTCGGCGCCACAGGGGGAGTAGCCTACGAGCAGTACTTC.

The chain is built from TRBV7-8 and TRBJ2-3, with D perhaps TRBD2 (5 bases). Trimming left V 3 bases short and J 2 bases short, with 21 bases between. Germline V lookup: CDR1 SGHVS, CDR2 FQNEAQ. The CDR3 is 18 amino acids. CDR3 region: CASSFPTAGLTDTDTQYF. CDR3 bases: TGTGCCAGCAGCTTCCCGACGGCAGGACTCACAGACACAGATACGCAGTATTTT.

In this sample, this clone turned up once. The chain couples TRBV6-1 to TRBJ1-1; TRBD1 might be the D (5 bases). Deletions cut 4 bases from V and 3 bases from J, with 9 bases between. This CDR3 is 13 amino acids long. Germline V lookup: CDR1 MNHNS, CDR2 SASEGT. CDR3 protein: CASSVAGDTEAFF. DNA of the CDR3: TGTGCCAGCAGTGTGGCGGGGGACACTGAAGCTTTCTTT.

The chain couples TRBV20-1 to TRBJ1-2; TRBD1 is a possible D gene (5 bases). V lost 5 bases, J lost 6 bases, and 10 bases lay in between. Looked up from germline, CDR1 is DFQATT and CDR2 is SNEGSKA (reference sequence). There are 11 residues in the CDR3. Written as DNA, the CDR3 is TGCAGTGCTCCCGGGGGGGATGGCTACACCTTC. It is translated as CSAPGGDGYTF.

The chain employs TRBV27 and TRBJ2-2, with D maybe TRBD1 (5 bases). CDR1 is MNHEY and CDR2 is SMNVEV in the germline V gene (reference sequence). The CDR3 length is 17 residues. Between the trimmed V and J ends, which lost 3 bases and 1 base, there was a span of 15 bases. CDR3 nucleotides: TGTGCCAGCAGTTTTTTCCCTCCAGGGTTGAACACCGGGGAGCTGTTTTTT. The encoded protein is CASSFFPPGLNTGELFF.

The CDR3 DNA follows: TGTGCCAGCAGCTTAACTGGGACTAGCCAAGAGACCCAGTACTTC. Encoded protein: CASSLTGTSQETQYF. J is TRBJ2-5 and V is TRBV7-3; 8 nucleotides line up with TRBD2. The CDR3 has 15 amino acids. The junction had 1 base not matched to a gene; V was cut back by 0 bases and J by 1 base. Germline values: CDR1 SGHTA, CDR2 FQGTGA.

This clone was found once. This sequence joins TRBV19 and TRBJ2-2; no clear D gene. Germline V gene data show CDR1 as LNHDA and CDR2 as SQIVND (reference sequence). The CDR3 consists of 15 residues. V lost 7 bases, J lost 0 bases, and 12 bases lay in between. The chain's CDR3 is CASTQSTANTGELFF. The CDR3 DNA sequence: TGTGCCAGTACCCAATCCACCGCGAACACCGGGGAGCTGTTTTTT. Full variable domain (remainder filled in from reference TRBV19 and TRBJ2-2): DGGITQSPKYLFRKEGQNVTLSCEQNLNHDAMYWYRQDPGQGLRLIYYSQIVNDFQKGDIAEGYSVSREKKESFPLTVTSAQKNPTAFYLCASTQSTANTGELFFGEGSRLTVL.

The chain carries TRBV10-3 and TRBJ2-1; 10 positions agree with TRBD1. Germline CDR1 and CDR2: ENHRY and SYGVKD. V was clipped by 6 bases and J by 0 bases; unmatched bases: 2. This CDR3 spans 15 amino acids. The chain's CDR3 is CAIRRTGGSYNEQFF. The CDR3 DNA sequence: TGTGCCATCAGGAGGACAGGGGGCTCCTACAATGAGCAGTTCTTC.

Here the CDR3 DNA reads TGTGCCAGTAGTATAGCCCCTACGACAGGGACCTATGGCTACACCTTC. Protein: CASSIAPTTGTYGYTF. The chain carries TRBV19 and TRBJ1-2; 7 bases fit TRBD1. From germline, CDR1 is LNHDA and CDR2 SQIVND (reference sequence). V lost 1 base, J lost 4 bases, and 9 bases stayed unmatched. This CDR3 comprises 16 residues.

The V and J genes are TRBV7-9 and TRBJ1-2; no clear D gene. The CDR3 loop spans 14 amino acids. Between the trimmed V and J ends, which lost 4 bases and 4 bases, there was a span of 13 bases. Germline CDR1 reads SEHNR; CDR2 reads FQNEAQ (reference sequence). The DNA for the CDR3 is TGTGCCAGCAGCTCGCTCAGGAGCGGCTATGGCTACACCTTC. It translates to CASSSLRSGYGYTF.

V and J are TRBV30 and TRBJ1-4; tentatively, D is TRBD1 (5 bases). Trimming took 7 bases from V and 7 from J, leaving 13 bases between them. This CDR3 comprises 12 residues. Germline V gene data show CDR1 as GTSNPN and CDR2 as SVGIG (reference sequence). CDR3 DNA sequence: TGTGCCTTGACAGAAGGTATTGAAAAACTGTTTTTT. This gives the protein CALTEGIEKLFF.